A single sample gave rise to the 14 T cell receptor beta chains below, sequenced in a study of T cell clonotyping in hematopoietic cell transplantation. Data came from immunoSEQ multiplex PCR; TCRdb stores just in-frame clones and leaves some out. The repertoire holds approximately 9,300 clones, with about 51% as singletons. This specimen consisted of peripheral blood mononuclear cells, obtained 100 days after allogeneic stem cell transplant. These receptor sequences come from a female patient aged 45 to 65 who had an allogeneic stem cell transplant from an unrelated donor, so the T cells may come from the graft donor. Some clones in this sample may be carry-over from other donors' samples.

V usage is TRBV7-2 and J usage is TRBJ2-5; D gene unclear. Germline lookup yields CDR1 SGHTA and CDR2 FQGNSA. The V end lost 1 base, the J end lost 4 bases, and 7 bases lay between the germline ends. CDR3 length: 13 residues. The CDR3 bases are TGTGCCAGCAGCTTAGAACGTGTAGAGACCCAGTACTTC. Residues: CASSLERVETQYF.

The V call is TRBV30, the J call TRBJ1-1; D is ambiguous. Germline V gene lookup returns CDR1 GTSNPN and CDR2 SVGIG (reference sequence). Trimming shortened V by 2 bases and J by 5 bases, and 12 bases separated the two germline ends. The CDR3 covers 13 residues. Here the CDR3 DNA reads TGTGCCTGGAGTCCTCTTAGCGTGACTGAAGCTTTCTTT. The encoded protein is CAWSPLSVTEAFF.

The CDR3 reads CASSYGIGGELFF. In DNA form, the CDR3 reads TGTGCCAGCAGTTACGGGATTGGCGGGGAGCTGTTTTTT. The chain links TRBV6-5 to TRBJ2-2; D ambiguous. The CDR3 covers 13 residues. Germline assignment: CDR1 MNHEY and CDR2 SVGAGI. V dropped 2 bases and J dropped 7 bases, with 8 bases sitting between them.

This clone is judged medium-sized. The chain joins TRBV29-1 to TRBJ1-2; 9 positions match TRBD1. This CDR3 has 14 amino acids. Germline V lookup: CDR1 SQVTM, CDR2 ANQGSEA. V was pared by 5 bases and J by 3 bases, with 7 bases of the junction left unmatched. Here the CDR3 DNA reads TGCAGCGTTCCAGGACAGGGGACATACTATGGCTACACCTTC. Its protein product is CSVPGQGTYYGYTF.

The chain uses TRBV6-5 and TRBJ1-2; TRBD1 agrees at 10 bases. Germline-derived CDR1 and CDR2 are MNHEY and SVGAGI. The CDR3 loop spans 14 amino acids. V lost 2 bases, J lost 5 bases, and 2 bases stayed unmatched. CDR3 in amino acids: CASSYPGQGYGYTF. DNA of the CDR3: TGTGCCAGCAGTTACCCGGGACAGGGGTATGGCTACACCTTC.

This chain uses TRBV25-1 with TRBJ1-1; no definite D call. The CDR3 is made up of 13 amino acids. Trimming left V 6 bases short and J 3 bases short, with 11 bases between. The germline V gene encodes CDR1 MGHDK and CDR2 SYGVNS. The CDR3: CASSAFYDTEAFF. The CDR3 nucleotides read TGTGCCAGCAGCGCCTTTTACGACACTGAAGCTTTCTTT.

The rearrangement uses TRBV28 and TRBJ1-1; perhaps TRBD1 as D (6 bases). V dropped 6 bases and J dropped 4 bases, with 9 bases sitting between them. CDR1 and CDR2 from the germline V gene are MDHEN and SYDVKM. CDR3 size: 12 residues. CDR3 coding DNA: TGTGCCAGCAGCGAAGGGGGCACTGAAGCTTTCTTT. Translation: CASSEGGTEAFF.

This chain links TRBV28 with TRBJ1-1, with 7 bases lining up with TRBD1. CDR3 length: 12 residues. With 11 bases clipped from V and 5 bases from J, the junction kept 8 bases outside the gene matches. Per germline, CDR1 MDHEN and CDR2 SYDVKM. This CDR3 reads CAGYRGETEAFF. DNA of the CDR3: TGTGCCGGATACAGGGGTGAGACTGAAGCTTTCTTT. Full variable domain (remainder filled in from reference TRBV28 and TRBJ1-1): DVKVTQSSRYLVKRTGEKVFLECVQDMDHENMFWYRQDPGLGLRLIYFSYDVKMKEKGDIPEGYSVSREKKERFSLILESASTNQTSMYLCAGYRGETEAFFGQGTRLTVV.

The genes are TRBV30 and TRBJ2-7; no clear D gene. There are 12 residues in the CDR3. Germline V gives CDR1 GTSNPN, CDR2 SVGIG (reference sequence). The V gene lost 0 bases and the J gene lost 5 bases, with 8 bases spanning the gap. CDR3 amino acids: CAWSVLLDEQYF. The CDR3, as DNA: TGTGCCTGGAGTGTACTTCTCGACGAGCAGTACTTC.

This clone was found once. V gene TRBV30 combines with J gene TRBJ2-7; D uncertain. The CDR3 contains 11 residues. The V end lost 4 bases, the J end lost 8 bases, and 12 bases lay between the germline ends. Germline V CDR1 and CDR2: GTSNPN, SVGIG (reference sequence). CDR3 sequence (DNA): TGTGCCTGGAAGTTAGGCGGCCAGCAGTACTTC. As protein: CAWKLGGQQYF. Variable domain in full (rest from reference TRBV30 and TRBJ2-7): SQTIHQWPATLVQPVGSPLSLECTVEGTSNPNLYWYRQAAGRGLQLLFYSVGIGQISSEVPQNLSASRPQDRQFILSSKKLLLSDSGFYLCAWKLGGQQYFGPGTRLTVT.

This clone was picked up a small number of times. The CDR3 DNA sequence: TGTGCCAGCAGTTCCCCGGGACCGCCCTACGAGCAGTACTTC. It translates to CASSSPGPPYEQYF. The V and J genes are TRBV28 and TRBJ2-7; either TRBD1 or TRBD2 may supply D (5 bases each). The germline V gene has CDR1 MDHEN and CDR2 SYDVKM. V was trimmed by 4 bases and J by 2 bases, leaving 12 bases between them. The CDR3 has 14 residues.

The V call is TRBV9, the J call TRBJ2-7; D is uncertain. Germline V gene sequence: CDR1 SGDLS, CDR2 YYNGEE. Trimming took 8 bases from V and 3 from J, leaving 18 bases between them. The CDR3 is 14 amino acids. Written as DNA, the CDR3 is TGTGCCAGTCGTTGGGCGCGGTGGCACTACGAGCAGTACTTC. Translated: CASRWARWHYEQYF.

The V call is TRBV29-1, the J call TRBJ1-4, with D tentatively TRBD1 (5 bases). There are 14 residues in the CDR3. Germline V gene sequence: CDR1 SQVTM, CDR2 ANQGSEA. Trimming stripped 7 bases from V and 0 bases from J, with 12 bases between. In DNA form, the CDR3 reads TGCAGCGCCCTGGACACCACAACTAATGAAAAACTGTTTTTT. Translation gives CSALDTTTNEKLFF.

This rearrangement joins TRBV30 to TRBJ2-7, with 8 nucleotides matching TRBD1. Germline CDR1 is GTSNPN and CDR2 is SVGIG (reference sequence). This CDR3 spans 17 amino acids. The trim removed 4 bases at V and 7 bases at J, leaving 21 bases unmatched. The CDR3 region is CAWTPSGAGAGGGEQYF. The CDR3 bases are TGTGCCTGGACTCCCTCGGGGGCCGGGGCAGGGGGCGGAGAGCAGTACTTC.